This record concerns one T cell receptor beta chain sequence. Its specificity is unknown. These data belong to a study of response to subunit inactivated influenza vaccine. Study-wide findings and caveats: Each seasonal influenza vaccination, the authors suggested, recruits few new T cells.

The germline CDR1 and CDR2 sequences are MNHEY and SMNVEV (reference sequence). V was shortened by 3 bases and J by 7 bases, with 10 bases between the two germline ends. The CDR3 totals 13 residues. TCRdb re-called the RT-PCR reads through MiXCR, storing one row per CDR3 protein. This table has about 700,000 distinct CDR3 sequences, approximately 14% appearing once. Source: PBMCs from blood, taken 14 days before vaccination. This clonotype originated in a man in his fifties or sixties who received an inactivated influenza vaccine. The chain has TRBV27 and TRBJ2-1, with D unclear. Here the CDR3 reads CASSFRGRNEQFF. The CDR3 DNA sequence: TGTGCCAGCAGTTTCAGAGGCCGGAATGAGCAGTTCTTC.